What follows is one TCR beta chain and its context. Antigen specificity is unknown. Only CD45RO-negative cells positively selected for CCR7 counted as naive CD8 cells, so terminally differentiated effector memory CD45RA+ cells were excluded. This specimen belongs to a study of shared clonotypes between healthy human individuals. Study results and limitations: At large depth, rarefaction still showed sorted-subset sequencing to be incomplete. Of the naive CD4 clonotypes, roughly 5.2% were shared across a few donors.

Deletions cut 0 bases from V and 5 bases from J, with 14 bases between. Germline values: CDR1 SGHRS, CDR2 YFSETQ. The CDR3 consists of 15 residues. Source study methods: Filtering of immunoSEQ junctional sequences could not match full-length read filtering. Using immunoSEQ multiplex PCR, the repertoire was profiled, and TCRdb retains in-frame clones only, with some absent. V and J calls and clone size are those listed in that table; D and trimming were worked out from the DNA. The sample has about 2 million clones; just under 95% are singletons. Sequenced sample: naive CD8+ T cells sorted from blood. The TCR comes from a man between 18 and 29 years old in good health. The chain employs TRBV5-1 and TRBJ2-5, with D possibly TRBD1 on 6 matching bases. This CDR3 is CASSLEAGVTETQYF. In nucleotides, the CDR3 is TGCGCCAGCAGCTTGGAGGCAGGGGTTACCGAGACCCAGTACTTC.